Listed below are T cell receptor beta chains from one sample, sequenced in a study of OX40 agonist ivuxolimab in advanced cancers. Assay used: immunoSEQ multiplex PCR; TCRdb lists only in-frame clones, some missing. The repertoire includes tens of thousands of clones, 86% of them detected once, and 6.5% sits in the top ten. This specimen consisted of CD4+ or CD8+ T cells sorted from blood, obtained in a trial of the OX40 agonist ivuxolimab. All receptors come from an adult with an advanced solid tumor such as melanoma, head and neck, liver or kidney cancer. Each CDR3 is given with its conserved first and last residue. Fields, in order: D gene, V gene, clone size, J gene, CDR3 protein, CDR3 DNA. The D gene is left open where the match is weak. Clone size is not always given. Where it is, it says once, few, many or a class for expanded clones.

.,TRBV6-5,.,TRBJ2-7,CASSRGSEQYF,TGTGCCAGCAGCCGGGGTAGCGAGCAGTACTTC
TRBD1,TRBV5-1,.,TRBJ1-2,CASSPDRLYGYTF,TGCGCCAGCAGCCCGGACAGGCTCTATGGCTACACCTTC
.,TRBV6-5,once,TRBJ2-7,CASSYKSAGEQYF,TGTGCCAGCAGTTACAAGTCAGCAGGCGAGCAGTACTTC
.,TRBV6-6,.,TRBJ1-4,CASSYSKEKLFF,TGTGCCAGCAGTTACTCGAAAGAAAAACTGTTTTTT
TRBD1,TRBV7-9,.,TRBJ2-4,CASSLIEAGGNIQYF,TGTGCCAGCAGCTTAATTGAGGCAGGGGGAAACATTCAGTACTTC
TRBD1,TRBV5-5,once,TRBJ2-7,CASNPGTGKQYF,TGTGCCAGCAACCCAGGGACAGGCAAGCAGTACTTC
.,TRBV4-1,.,TRBJ1-5,CASSQDLNVRVQPQHF,TGCGCCAGCAGCCAAGATTTAAATGTCAGAGTTCAGCCCCAGCATTTT
TRBD1,TRBV9,.,TRBJ2-2,CASSVGTGARWDTGELFF,TGTGCCAGCAGCGTAGGGACAGGGGCCCGGTGGGACACCGGGGAGCTGTTTTTT
.,TRBV9,.,TRBJ1-5,CASSHWGGDQPQHF,TGTGCCAGCAGCCACTGGGGAGGGGATCAGCCCCAGCATTTT
TRBD2,TRBV7-2,.,TRBJ2-7,CASSLASSGGRYEQYF,TGTGCCAGCAGCTTAGCTTCTAGCGGGGGGAGGTACGAGCAGTACTTC
.,TRBV30,once,TRBJ2-5,CAWSLGRRETQYF,TGTGCCTGGAGTTTGGGCAGAAGAGAGACCCAGTACTTC
.,TRBV27,.,TRBJ1-2,CASSLQVGYNYGYTF,TGTGCCAGCAGTTTACAGGTTGGGTATAACTATGGCTACACCTTC
.,TRBV6-5,.,TRBJ2-2,CASSRGQNTGELFF,TGTGCCAGCAGTCGCGGACAGAACACCGGGGAGCTGTTTTTT
.,TRBV10-3,.,TRBJ1-5,CAISESIHSNQPQHF,TGTGCCATCAGTGAAAGCATCCATAGCAATCAGCCCCAGCATTTT
TRBD1,TRBV5-1,once,TRBJ2-1,CASSLTGATYNEQFF,TGCGCCAGCAGCTTGACAGGGGCCACCTACAATGAGCAGTTCTTC
TRBD1,TRBV7-2,.,TRBJ2-3,CASSASGGTDTQYF,TGTGCCAGCAGCGCTTCAGGGGGAACAGATACGCAGTATTTT
.,TRBV11-3,.,TRBJ2-3,CASSLGWTADADTQYF,TGTGCCAGCAGCTTAGGTTGGACAGCGGACGCAGATACGCAGTATTTT
TRBD2,TRBV7-3,.,TRBJ2-1,CASSPGLAGDEQFF,TGTGCCAGCAGCCCGGGACTAGCGGGAGATGAGCAGTTCTTC
TRBD1,TRBV18,.,TRBJ1-1,CASSRDRANTEAFF,TGTGCCAGCTCCAGGGACAGGGCGAACACTGAAGCTTTCTTT
.,TRBV5-6,.,TRBJ2-4,CASSFRGDAAKNIQYF,TGTGCCAGCAGCTTCAGAGGGGACGCGGCCAAAAACATTCAGTACTTC
TRBD1,TRBV4-3,.,TRBJ2-2,CASSQEVQGAGELFF,TGCGCCAGCAGCCAAGAAGTACAGGGGGCCGGGGAGCTGTTTTTT
.,TRBV7-8,few,TRBJ2-7,CASSLAGLFYEQYF,TGTGCCAGCAGCTTAGCGGGACTGTTCTACGAGCAGTACTTC
TRBD2,TRBV5-1,.,TRBJ2-7,CATRGGPNSYEQYF,TGCGCCACCCGGGGGGGGCCAAACTCCTACGAGCAGTACTTC
.,TRBV14,once,TRBJ1-4,CASSQDRAGSLHEKLFF,TGTGCCAGCAGCCAAGATCGTGCCGGCTCCCTTCATGAAAAACTGTTTTTT
.,TRBV6-5,.,TRBJ2-1,CASSYSQISYNEQFF,TGTGCCAGCAGTTACAGCCAGATCTCCTACAATGAGCAGTTCTTC
.,TRBV18,.,TRBJ2-7,CASSPKDEQYF,TGTGCCAGCTCACCAAAGGACGAGCAGTACTTC
TRBD1,TRBV10-1,.,TRBJ1-2,CASSESRTGLPYTF,TGCGCCAGCAGTGAGTCGAGGACAGGGTTACCCTACACCTTC
.,TRBV19,.,TRBJ1-6,CASKSRAFSSYNSPLHF,TGTGCCAGTAAGAGCAGGGCATTTTCCTCCTATAATTCACCCCTCCACTTT
.,TRBV7-9,.,TRBJ1-3,CASSFQSPSGNTIYF,TGTGCCAGCAGCTTTCAGTCGCCCTCTGGAAACACCATATATTTT
.,TRBV10-3,.,TRBJ2-5,CAISAQGSEQYF,TGTGCCATCAGTGCACAGGGTTCTGAGCAGTACTTC
TRBD2,TRBV6-6,.,TRBJ2-7,CASSLEREGRDEQYF,TGTGCCAGCAGTCTTGAGCGGGAGGGCCGGGACGAGCAGTACTTC
.,TRBV13,.,TRBJ2-3,CASSPRIRSAGEGGDTQYF,TGTGCCAGCAGCCCCCGTATAAGATCGGCGGGAGAGGGGGGAGATACGCAGTATTTT
TRBD2,TRBV19,.,TRBJ2-3,CASQTSGRTWSRDTQYF,TGTGCCAGTCAGACTAGCGGGAGAACCTGGTCCAGAGATACGCAGTATTTT
.,TRBV27,.,TRBJ2-1,CASSLEAGTPSYNEQFF,TGTGCCAGCAGTCTCGAAGCCGGGACTCCCTCCTACAATGAGCAGTTCTTC
.,TRBV7-2,.,TRBJ2-7,CASSPWGWGYEQYF,TGTGCCAGCAGCCCCTGGGGATGGGGCTACGAGCAGTACTTC
TRBD2,TRBV7-6,.,TRBJ2-7,CASSFLPSSLRETPYEQYF,TGTGCCAGCAGTTTCCTCCCAAGTTCTTTGCGGGAGACACCCTACGAGCAGTACTTC
.,TRBV5-4,.,TRBJ2-2,CASSPGDSNTGELFF,TGTGCCAGCAGCCCGGGGGATTCGAACACCGGGGAGCTGTTTTTT
.,TRBV2,.,TRBJ1-2,CASSLQGAGYTF,TGTGCCAGCAGCCTACAAGGGGCTGGCTACACCTTC
TRBD2,TRBV2,once,TRBJ2-1,CATGLAGMNEQFF,TGTGCCACCGGACTAGCGGGTATGAATGAGCAGTTCTTC
.,TRBV10-3,.,TRBJ1-2,CAISVNRNYGYTF,TGTGCCATCAGTGTTAACAGGAACTATGGCTACACCTTC
.,TRBV6-5,.,TRBJ1-2,CACKPASIGLGYTF,TGTGCCTGCAAGCCTGCGTCGATCGGCCTTGGCTACACCTTC
.,TRBV7-2,.,TRBJ2-1,CASSAHYNEQFF,TGTGCCAGCAGCGCGCATTACAATGAGCAGTTCTTC
.,TRBV15,.,TRBJ2-3,CATSNSGQGLEDTQYF,TGTGCCACCAGCAATTCAGGACAGGGACTAGAAGATACGCAGTATTTT
.,TRBV6-5,.,TRBJ1-1,CASSYRGNEAFF,TGTGCCAGCAGTTATAGAGGCAATGAAGCTTTCTTT
.,TRBV7-2,.,TRBJ1-3,CASSFSSSSIGNTIYF,TGTGCCAGCAGCTTTTCCTCCTCAAGTATTGGAAACACCATATATTTT
.,TRBV10-3,.,TRBJ1-3,CAISGPLDSRIGNTIYF,TGTGCCATCAGTGGGCCCCTGGACAGCCGGATTGGAAACACCATATATTTT
TRBD2,TRBV30,.,TRBJ2-2,CAYQGSGRVTGELFF,TGTGCCTACCAGGGAAGCGGGAGGGTCACCGGGGAGCTGTTTTTT
.,TRBV6-5,.,TRBJ1-1,CASSYSSSFGTEAFF,TGTGCCAGCAGTTACTCGTCCTCCTTTGGCACTGAAGCTTTCTTT